The rows below give T cell receptor beta chains drawn from one sample of a study of CD8+CD57+ T cells in acquired aplastic anemia. MiXCR, applied by TCRdb to the reads, yields one record per CDR3 protein. The data hold tens of thousands of distinct CDR3 sequences, with about 78% observed a single time. Sequencing was carried out using sorted CD4+, CD8+, or CD8+CD57+ T cells (not recorded which) from PBMCs. Receptors were obtained from a human donor in good health, serving as a control. CDR3s include the opening cysteine and the closing phenylalanine or tryptophan. D genes are given only for firm matches. Size tells how often a clone was seen (once, few, many) or the class of an expanded clone, and some rows leave it out.

d_call,clone_size,j_call,v_call,cdr3_aa,cdr3_nt
TRBD1,once,TRBJ1-5,TRBV10-3,CAIRASGQGPDQPQHF,TGTGCCATCAGGGCTTCAGGACAGGGACCAGATCAGCCCCAGCATTTT
TRBD2,once,TRBJ2-7,TRBV11-1,CASSGGLAGADYEQYF,TGTGCCAGCAGCGGGGGACTAGCGGGGGCTGATTACGAGCAGTACTTC
TRBD1,once,TRBJ1-1,TRBV9,CASSGQGSVTEAFF,TGTGCCAGCAGCGGACAGGGTTCGGTCACTGAAGCTTTCTTT
.,once,TRBJ2-1,TRBV19,CASGTFPSNEQFF,TGTGCCTCCGGGACTTTTCCATCCAATGAGCAGTTCTTC
TRBD2,many,TRBJ2-1,TRBV5-5,CASSWGGTTVQDEQFF,TGTGCCAGCAGCTGGGGGGGGACTACCGTCCAGGATGAGCAGTTCTTC
.,once,TRBJ1-1,TRBV12-3/TRBV12-4,CASSVNRGTEAFF,TGTGCCAGCAGTGTGAACCGCGGGACTGAAGCTTTCTTT
.,.,TRBJ2-3,TRBV2,CASSPDSDTQYF,TGTGCCAGCAGCCCCGACAGCGATACGCAGTATTTT
.,few,TRBJ2-7,TRBV10-1,CASSEWDREQYF,TGCGCCAGCAGTGAGTGGGATCGCGAGCAGTACTTC
TRBD1,.,TRBJ1-2,TRBV6-1,CASSLWGQANYGYTF,TGTGCCAGCAGTCTATGGGGACAGGCGAACTATGGCTACACCTTC
TRBD1,.,TRBJ2-7,TRBV7-9,CAGHGDSVNEQYF,TGTGCCGGACACGGGGACAGCGTGAACGAGCAGTACTTC
.,.,TRBJ2-2,TRBV4-2,CASSQGLNTGELFF,TGTGCCAGCAGCCAGGGGCTGAACACCGGGGAGCTGTTTTTT
.,many,TRBJ2-1,TRBV12-3/TRBV12-4,CASSLGVEQFF,TGTGCCAGCAGTTTAGGAGTTGAGCAGTTCTTC
.,.,TRBJ1-4,TRBV2,CASLQTGRNEKLFF,TGTGCCAGCCTTCAGACAGGAAGAAATGAAAAACTGTTTTTT
.,.,TRBJ2-7,TRBV10-3,CAITSTSTDEQYF,TGTGCCATCACTAGTACTTCCACGGACGAGCAGTACTTC
.,.,TRBJ1-4,TRBV15,CATSRVQGREKLFF,TGTGCCACCAGCAGAGTTCAGGGTCGTGAAAAACTGTTTTTT
TRBD1,.,TRBJ2-7,TRBV7-9,CASSPSRTGGNEQYF,TGTGCCAGCAGCCCCTCGAGGACAGGGGGCAACGAGCAGTACTTC
TRBD2,.,TRBJ2-7,TRBV2,CASGSGRPISEQYF,TGTGCCAGCGGGAGCGGGAGGCCAATCTCCGAGCAGTACTTC
.,.,TRBJ2-7,TRBV25-1,CASSYSMGGEQYF,TGTGCCAGCAGTTACTCGATGGGGGGCGAGCAGTACTTC
.,.,TRBJ1-2,TRBV7-2,CASSLAQTAPGYTF,TGTGCCAGCAGCTTAGCTCAGACGGCCCCGGGCTACACCTTC
TRBD1,.,TRBJ2-3,TRBV29-1,CSVEGDRGTDTQYF,TGCAGCGTTGAAGGGGACAGGGGTACAGATACGCAGTATTTT
.,.,TRBJ2-1,TRBV11-3,CASSLVSHEQFF,TGTGCCAGCAGCTTAGTTTCCCATGAGCAGTTCTTC
.,many,TRBJ2-1,TRBV12-3/TRBV12-4,CASSPPPVTGILSYNEQFF,TGTGCCAGCAGTCCACCCCCCGTGACAGGTATACTCTCCTACAATGAGCAGTTCTTC
TRBD2,.,TRBJ2-7,TRBV7-6,CASSTGGGLNEQYF,TGTGCCAGCAGCACTGGCGGGGGGCTCAACGAGCAGTACTTC
TRBD1,.,TRBJ2-6,TRBV5-1,CASGTGTGANVLTF,TGCGCCAGCGGGACAGGGACTGGGGCCAACGTCCTGACTTTC
.,.,TRBJ1-2,TRBV20-1,CSANGYTF,TGCAGTGCTAATGGCTACACCTTC
.,.,TRBJ2-3,TRBV11-2,CASSSRTGTLTSEWYF,TGTGCCAGCAGCTCGCGTACCGGGACGCTGACCTCGGAATGGTATTTT
.,.,TRBJ2-7,TRBV20-1,CSADIAEAYEQYF,TGCAGTGCAGACATCGCGGAGGCCTACGAGCAGTACTTC
.,.,TRBJ2-1,TRBV24-1,CATSDQRTADEQFF,TGTGCCACCAGTGATCAGAGGACAGCGGATGAGCAGTTCTTC
.,medium-sized,TRBJ1-3,TRBV9,CASSGGGSGNTIYF,TGTGCCAGCAGCGGAGGGGGCTCTGGAAACACCATATATTTT
.,.,TRBJ1-5,TRBV2,CASSPTLNRSQHF,TGTGCCAGCAGTCCAACCCTTAACAGGTCCCAGCATTTT
.,few,TRBJ1-2,TRBV7-6,CASSSRDPLTGYTF,TGTGCCAGCAGCTCGAGGGACCCTTTGACAGGCTACACCTTC
.,.,TRBJ1-2,TRBV15,CATSSLRTAYYGYTF,TGTGCCACCAGCAGTCTCCGGACAGCTTACTATGGCTACACCTTC
.,.,TRBJ1-1,TRBV7-9,CASSLSWGTEAFF,TGTGCCAGCAGCTTATCTTGGGGGACTGAAGCTTTCTTT
.,.,TRBJ1-6,TRBV7-8,CASSSGGALHF,TGTGCCAGCAGCTCCGGGGGGGCCCTCCACTTT
.,.,TRBJ1-6,TRBV19,CASSITGENSPLHF,TGTGCCAGTAGTATTACAGGAGAAAATTCACCCCTCCACTTT
.,.,TRBJ2-3,TRBV10-3,CAIRGREGTDTQYF,TGTGCCATCAGGGGGCGGGAAGGCACAGATACGCAGTATTTT
TRBD1,.,TRBJ1-2,TRBV20-1,CSAIDRGLGYTF,TGCAGTGCTATCGACAGGGGGCTCGGCTACACCTTC
.,.,TRBJ2-1,TRBV11-1,CASSPGELSSYNEQFF,TGTGCCAGCAGCCCCGGCGAGTTAAGCTCCTACAATGAGCAGTTCTTC
.,.,TRBJ1-1,TRBV6-5,CASSYMRGTEAFF,TGTGCCAGCAGTTACATGAGGGGCACTGAAGCTTTCTTT
.,many,TRBJ2-1,TRBV6-4,CASSDSSTHSYNEQFF,TGTGCCAGCAGTGACTCTTCCACGCACTCCTACAATGAGCAGTTCTTC
.,.,TRBJ1-1,TRBV20-1,CSASKGEATEAFF,TGCAGTGCTAGTAAGGGGGAAGCGACTGAAGCTTTCTTT
.,.,TRBJ2-2,TRBV15,CATSSSWGVELFF,TGTGCCACCAGCAGTTCTTGGGGGGTCGAGCTGTTTTTT
.,.,TRBJ1-5,TRBV10-2,CASSGGAGDNQPQHF,TGCGCCAGCAGTGGGGGGGCAGGGGACAATCAGCCCCAGCATTTT
TRBD2,.,TRBJ2-3,TRBV7-6,CASSLSGGPLTDTQYF,TGTGCCAGCAGCTTATCGGGGGGACCTCTCACAGATACGCAGTATTTT
.,.,TRBJ2-7,TRBV29-1,CSVSGPDAYEQYF,TGCAGCGTGTCGGGACCCGATGCCTACGAGCAGTACTTC
.,.,TRBJ1-2,TRBV2,CASWVYGYTF,TGTGCCAGCTGGGTGTATGGCTACACCTTC
.,.,TRBJ1-1,TRBV20-1,CSARTGRTEAFF,TGCAGTGCGAGAACAGGGAGGACTGAAGCTTTCTTT
TRBD1,many,TRBJ2-1,TRBV25-1,CATSGDRGPLQFF,TGTGCCACCTCAGGGGACAGGGGGCCCCTTCAGTTCTTC
TRBD1,.,TRBJ2-1,TRBV11-1,CASSPRWTGHNEQFF,TGTGCCAGCAGCCCACGATGGACAGGGCACAATGAGCAGTTCTTC
TRBD1,.,TRBJ2-5,TRBV29-1,CSVSGTGGYQETQYF,TGCAGCGTCTCCGGGACAGGGGGGTACCAAGAGACCCAGTACTTC
TRBD1,few,TRBJ1-5,TRBV7-3,CASSPGGDQPQHF,TGTGCCAGCAGTCCAGGGGGTGATCAGCCCCAGCATTTT
TRBD1,large,TRBJ2-7,TRBV15,CATNPGQGLDEQYF,TGTGCCACCAACCCGGGACAGGGATTGGACGAGCAGTACTTC